This note documents a single T cell receptor beta chain sequence. The data were obtained in a study of blood T cell repertoires in COVID-19. The wider study: The samples span acute and convalescent COVID-19 from the United States, Italy and Spain. T cells, B-cell-depleted T cells, or PBMCs provided the cDNA or gDNA that served as material.

There are 14 residues in the CDR3. Germline loops: CDR1 MNHNY, CDR2 SVGAGI (reference sequence). V shed 6 bases, J shed 10 bases, and the junction held 9 bases outside the gene matches. In the study's own analysis: Amplification of reference gene primers provided the estimated nucleated cell counts. Here immunoSEQ multiplex PCR was the method, and the copy in TCRdb shows in-frame clones only, minus some. V and J calls and clone size follow that table, whereas D and trimming were derived from the DNA. The data show around 140,000 clones, approximately 91% seen once. This chain connects TRBV6-6 to TRBJ1-6; 7 bases fit TRBD1. Sequenced material: peripheral blood. The receptor was derived from a man in his 70s with acute or convalescent COVID-19. This chain's CDR3 is CASRPQGRVSPLHF. CDR3 coding DNA: TGTGCCAGCAGACCACAGGGGCGAGTATCACCCCTCCACTTT.